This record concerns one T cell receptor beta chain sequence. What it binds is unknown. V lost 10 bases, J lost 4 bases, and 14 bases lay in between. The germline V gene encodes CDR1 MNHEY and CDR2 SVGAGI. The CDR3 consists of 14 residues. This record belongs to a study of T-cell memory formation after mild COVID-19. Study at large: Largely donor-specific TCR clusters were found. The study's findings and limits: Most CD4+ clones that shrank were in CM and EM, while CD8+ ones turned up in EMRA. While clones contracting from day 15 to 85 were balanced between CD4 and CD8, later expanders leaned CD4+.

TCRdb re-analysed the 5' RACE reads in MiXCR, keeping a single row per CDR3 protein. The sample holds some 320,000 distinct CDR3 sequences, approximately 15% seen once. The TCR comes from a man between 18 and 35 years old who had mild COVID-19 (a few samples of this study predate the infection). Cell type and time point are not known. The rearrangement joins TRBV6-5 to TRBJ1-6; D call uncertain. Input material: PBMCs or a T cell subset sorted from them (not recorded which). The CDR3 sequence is CATGLPLYNSPLHF. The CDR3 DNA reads TGTGCCACCGGGCTCCCGCTATATAATTCACCCCTCCACTTT.